These 30 T cell receptor beta chains share one sample of origin, sequenced in a study of sequential checkpoint blockade in melanoma. Treatment here: randomized to nivolumab then ipilimumab (arm A) or the reverse (arm B). Profiling relied on immunoSEQ multiplex PCR, and the TCRdb table lists in-frame clones only, not all of them. This sample carries thousands of clones, roughly 27% of them seen once, and the ten largest clones take approximately 5.9%. Specimen: tumor tissue (inferred from file names), collected from a patient given nivolumab and ipilimumab in sequence. These receptors were taken from a human donor with melanoma.

The rearrangement joins TRBV18 to TRBJ2-7; 8 bases fit TRBD1. CDR3 length equals 12 residues. Trimming cost V 3 bases and J 5 bases; bases outside gene matches: 0. CDR1 and CDR2 from the germline V gene are KGHSH and LQKENI. The CDR3 region has the DNA TGTGCCAGCTCACCGACAGGGGACGAGCAGTACTTC. As protein: CASSPTGDEQYF.

V usage is TRBV29-1 and J usage is TRBJ2-2; D perhaps matches TRBD2 (6 bases). Between the trimmed V and J ends, which lost 3 bases and 4 bases, there was a span of 18 bases. The CDR3 is made up of 16 amino acids. Germline V gene sequence: CDR1 SQVTM, CDR2 ANQGSEA. The chain's CDR3 is CSVDQGRGLGTGELFF. The CDR3 nucleotides are TGCAGCGTTGACCAAGGTCGGGGGTTAGGCACCGGGGAGCTGTTTTTT.

The J gene is TRBJ2-6, the V gene TRBV19; D might be TRBD1 or TRBD2, each matching 5 bases. This CDR3 contains 21 residues. Trimming shortened V by 5 bases and J by 1 base, and 27 bases separated the two germline ends. Germline values: CDR1 LNHDA, CDR2 SQIVND (reference sequence). The CDR3 nucleotides read TGTGCCAGTAGTGTACCGGGACCTTCGAGTCTACCACCGTCTGGGGCCAACGTCCTGACTTTC. Amino acid sequence: CASSVPGPSSLPPSGANVLTF.

This clone occurred once. The gene calls are TRBV29-1 and TRBJ2-7; 7 bases agree with TRBD2. Germline trimming cut 5 bases from V and 3 bases from J; bases unmatched to any gene: 7. The CDR3 totals 13 residues. CDR1 is SQVTM, CDR2 ANQGSEA, per germline. CDR3 nucleotide sequence: TGCAGCGTTAAGGCGGGGGTGAGCTACGAGCAGTACTTC. This codes for CSVKAGVSYEQYF.

This clone was observed a few times. This rearrangement joins TRBV11-3 to TRBJ2-2; TRBD2 matches at 12 bases. With 3 bases clipped from V and 2 bases from J, the junction kept 4 bases outside the gene matches. Germline V gene sequence: CDR1 SGHNT, CDR2 YENEEA. The CDR3 runs to 17 residues. CDR3 DNA sequence: TGTGCCAGCAGCTTGGATGGACTAGCGGGAAACACCGGGGAGCTGTTTTTT. It codes for CASSLDGLAGNTGELFF.

J is TRBJ1-6 and V is TRBV5-1; tentative D call: TRBD1 (5 bases). The V gene's germline CDR1 is SGHRS and CDR2 YFSETQ. This CDR3 region has 16 residues. V lost 0 bases and J 1 base, leaving 8 bases between the germline ends. The chain's CDR3 is CASSLEPGSYNSPLHF. The CDR3 DNA reads as TGCGCCAGCAGCTTGGAGCCAGGGTCCTATAATTCACCCCTCCACTTT.

In its sample, this clone was seen a few times. The genes are TRBV5-1 and TRBJ2-2; a possible D gene is TRBD2 (5 bases). CDR1 SGHRS and CDR2 YFSETQ come from the germline V gene. The V end was cut by 0 bases, the J end by 5 bases, with 11 bases between. The CDR3 spans 15 residues. The CDR3 DNA is TGCGCCAGCAGCTTGGGGGGAGTAGCAACCGGGGAGCTGTTTTTT. Translation gives CASSLGGVATGELFF.

This clone was counted a few times. The chain carries TRBV11-3 and TRBJ1-3; no clear D. The CDR3 is 16 amino acids. From germline, CDR1 is SGHNT and CDR2 YENEEA. Trimming shortened V by 2 bases and J by 3 bases, and 14 bases separated the two germline ends. CDR3 DNA: TGTGCCAGCAGCTTATTCGCTACAGTCGGTGGAAACACCATATATTTT. This encodes CASSLFATVGGNTIYF.

The rearrangement uses TRBV18 and TRBJ1-3; the D is unclear. V was pared by 4 bases and J by 0 bases, with 19 bases between. This CDR3 region has 18 residues. The germline V gene has CDR1 KGHSH and CDR2 LQKENI. CDR3 nucleotide sequence: TGTGCCAGCTCACTAGGTTATCGCGGTACCTTCTCTGGAAACACCATATATTTT. Protein sequence: CASSLGYRGTFSGNTIYF.

This clone turned up a few times. This chain connects TRBV11-3 to TRBJ2-4; 9 bases align to TRBD1. After removal of 0 bases from V and 0 bases from J, the junction contained 6 bases not matched to a gene. Looked up from germline, CDR1 is SGHNT and CDR2 is YENEEA. This CDR3 is 18 amino acids long. The CDR3 DNA reads TGTGCCAGCAGCTTAGATACGGGACAGGGACTAGCCAAAAACATTCAGTACTTC. It yields the protein CASSLDTGQGLAKNIQYF.

This clone was seen more than once but under ten times. The chain links TRBV6-8 to TRBJ1-2, with TRBD1 identical over 12 bases. With 7 bases clipped from V and 8 bases from J, the junction kept 17 bases outside the gene matches. Germline V gene sequence: CDR1 MNHGY, CDR2 SAAAGT. CDR3 size: 17 residues. The CDR3 region is CASTTQLLGTGGAGYTF. CDR3 coding DNA: TGTGCCAGCACCACGCAGTTACTCGGGACAGGGGGCGCCGGCTACACCTTC.

The sample holds a few counts of this clone. V usage is TRBV15 and J usage is TRBJ1-2; 12 bases match TRBD1. Germline lookup yields CDR1 LNHNV and CDR2 YYDKDF (reference sequence). V lost 0 bases and J lost 4; bases outside the gene matches: 9. This CDR3 comprises 18 residues. CDR3 residues: CATSREAPGTGGGYGYTF. The CDR3, as DNA: TGTGCCACCAGCAGAGAGGCGCCGGGGACAGGGGGCGGCTATGGCTACACCTTC.

This clone has a handful of counts. V usage is TRBV30 and J usage is TRBJ1-6; D uncertain. V gave up 0 bases and J gave up 10 bases, with 13 bases separating them. Germline V lookup: CDR1 GTSNPN, CDR2 SVGIG (reference sequence). This CDR3 has 14 residues. The DNA for the CDR3 is TGTGCCTGGAGTGTGTCGGGAGGCGGATCACCCCTCCACTTT. This gives the protein CAWSVSGGGSPLHF.

This clone was counted ten times or more. CDR3 protein: CASSSARGGTGWAKNIQYF. The CDR3 DNA sequence: TGTGCCAGCAGCTCGGCCCGCGGGGGGACAGGGTGGGCCAAAAACATTCAGTACTTC. The chain couples TRBV11-3 to TRBJ2-4; TRBD1 might be the D (9 bases). V was trimmed by 4 bases and J by 1 base, leaving 23 bases between them. This CDR3 has 19 amino acids. Germline CDR1 reads SGHNT; CDR2 reads YENEEA. The full variable domain, its missing parts supplied by reference TRBV11-3 and TRBJ2-4, is EAGVVQSPRYKIIEKKQPVAFWCNPISGHNTLYWYLQNLGQGPELLIRYENEEAVDDSQLPKDRFSAERLKGVDSTLKIQPAELGDSAVYLCASSSARGGTGWAKNIQYFGAGTRLSVL.

This clone was counted a few times. The V gene is TRBV6-8, the J gene TRBJ2-3, with TRBD1 identical over 7 bases. This CDR3 spans 14 amino acids. Germline CDR1 reads MNHGY; CDR2 reads SAAAGT. Trimming cost V 6 bases and J 2 bases; bases outside gene matches: 5. The DNA for the CDR3 is TGTGCCAGCAGGCAGACAGGGTACACAGATACGCAGTATTTT. It translates to CASRQTGYTDTQYF.

This clone rates as medium-sized. The CDR3 region is CASSAGTGAVGSNTGELFF. CDR3 bases: TGTGCCAGCAGCGCCGGGACAGGCGCTGTAGGGTCGAACACCGGGGAGCTGTTTTTT. The V call is TRBV9, the J call TRBJ2-2, with 8 nucleotides matching TRBD1. The junction had 13 bases not matched to a gene; V was cut back by 3 bases and J by 0 bases. Germline assignment: CDR1 SGDLS and CDR2 YYNGEE. The CDR3 length is 19 residues.

The J gene is TRBJ2-5, the V gene TRBV5-1; D gene unclear. The CDR3 covers 15 residues. V lost 4 bases and J 1 base, leaving 14 bases between the germline ends. Germline CDR1 and CDR2: SGHRS and YFSETQ. The CDR3 nucleotides read TGCGCCAGCAGCCTTAAGACCCACAGCCAAGAGACCCAGTACTTC. Translation: CASSLKTHSQETQYF.

This chain connects TRBV6-8 to TRBJ2-5; 11 positions agree with TRBD1. CDR1 is MNHGY and CDR2 is SAAAGT in the germline V gene. Losses at the gene ends were 7 bases for V and 2 bases for J; bases not matched to a gene: 6. The CDR3 covers 15 residues. The CDR3: CASTDRGRGQETQYF. DNA for the CDR3: TGTGCCAGCACGGACAGGGGGCGAGGGCAAGAGACCCAGTACTTC.

J is TRBJ2-7 and V is TRBV6-8; 7 positions match TRBD1. Germline CDR1 MNHGY, CDR2 SAAAGT. Trimming took 5 bases from V and 6 from J; bases not matched to a gene: 4. This CDR3 is 12 amino acids long. The CDR3 region is CASSDRVGEQYF. The CDR3 nucleotides are TGTGCCAGCAGTGACAGGGTTGGCGAGCAGTACTTC.

J is TRBJ2-3 and V is TRBV19; either TRBD1 or TRBD2 may supply D (5 bases each). Germline V gene data show CDR1 as LNHDA and CDR2 as SQIVND (reference sequence). V lost 3 bases and J 7 bases, leaving 8 bases between the germline ends. This CDR3 has 12 amino acids. The CDR3 DNA reads TGTGCCAGTAGTATTTGGGGGAATACGCAGTATTTT. Translating gives CASSIWGNTQYF.

This clone is deemed medium-sized. This chain joins TRBV11-3 and TRBJ1-5; D remains unclear. V lost 3 bases, J lost 4 bases, and 25 bases lay in between. The CDR3 is made up of 19 amino acids. Germline CDR1 SGHNT, CDR2 YENEEA. The CDR3 is CASSLGSGEKGEPNQPQHF. CDR3 nucleotide sequence: TGTGCCAGCAGCTTGGGATCTGGGGAGAAGGGAGAACCGAATCAGCCCCAGCATTTT.

In this sample, this clone turned up many times. The chain recombines TRBV11-3 with TRBJ2-7; D call uncertain. Per the germline V gene, CDR1 is SGHNT and CDR2 is YENEEA. The CDR3 spans 14 residues. Trimming pared 4 bases from V and 2 bases from J, leaving 12 bases between. CDR3 coding DNA: TGTGCCAGCAGCTCTCCGGGTAACCCCTACGAGCAGTACTTC. Its translation is CASSSPGNPYEQYF.

The genes are TRBV15 and TRBJ2-1; TRBD2 matches 9 bases. V lost 8 bases to trimming and J lost 4 bases; unmatched junction nucleotides: 6. Germline CDR1 LNHNV, CDR2 YYDKDF (reference sequence). The CDR3 extends over 14 amino acids. The CDR3 sequence: CATDSGGRYNEQFF. The CDR3 DNA sequence: TGTGCCACCGACAGCGGGGGGCGTTACAATGAGCAGTTCTTC.

This clone was counted a few times. This chain links TRBV4-1 with TRBJ2-3; D might be TRBD2 (7 bases). Trimming took off 4 bases at V and 6 bases at J, with 14 bases between the two ends. CDR3 length: 14 residues. Per the germline V gene, CDR1 is MGHRA and CDR2 is YSYEKL. The CDR3, as DNA: TGCGCCAGCAGCCCGCCGGGGGGCCGGGATACGCAGTATTTT. Translation gives CASSPPGGRDTQYF.

V usage is TRBV6-7 and J usage is TRBJ1-1; D remains unclear. TRBV6-7 falls under the ORF class, with uncertain function. The V and J ends lost 8 bases and 0 bases respectively, with 4 bases between them. The CDR3 has 11 residues. CDR3 in amino acids: CASQVNTEAFF. CDR3 nucleotides: TGTGCCAGCCAAGTGAACACTGAAGCTTTCTTT.

This clone turned up a few times. This chain links TRBV30 with TRBJ2-5; no clear D gene. CDR3 size: 12 residues. CDR1 is GTSNPN and CDR2 is SVGIG in the germline V gene (reference sequence). V was cut by 1 base and J by 5 bases, with 8 bases left in between. For the CDR3, the DNA is TGTGCCTGGAGTGCTGGGCTGGAGACCCAGTACTTC. Translating it yields CAWSAGLETQYF. The full variable domain, rest sourced from reference TRBV30 and TRBJ2-5, is SQTIHQWPATLVQPVGSPLSLECTVEGTSNPNLYWYRQAAGRGLQLLFYSVGIGQISSEVPQNLSASRPQDRQFILSSKKLLLSDSGFYLCAWSAGLETQYFGPGTRLLVL.

The CDR3 is CASSLEVAEHTEAFF. CDR3 nucleotide sequence: TGCGCCAGCAGCTTGGAAGTTGCGGAACACACTGAAGCTTTCTTT. The chain recombines TRBV5-1 with TRBJ1-1; D gene unclear. Germline V lookup: CDR1 SGHRS, CDR2 YFSETQ. The CDR3 length is 15 residues. V was pared by 0 bases and J by 3 bases, with 12 bases between.

This chain joins TRBV14 and TRBJ2-7; 7 positions match TRBD1. Trimming removed 4 bases from V and 2 bases from J; junction bases left unmatched: 5. The V gene's germline CDR1 is SGHDN and CDR2 FVKESK. This CDR3 comprises 14 residues. The CDR3 sequence: CASSRGQGAYEQYF. The DNA for the CDR3 is TGTGCCAGCAGCCGAGGGCAGGGGGCCTACGAGCAGTACTTC.

Only a few counts were recorded for this clone. The chain is built from TRBV7-1 and TRBJ2-1, with a weak D call TRBD1 (5 bases). TRBV7-1 is an ORF, and what it does is uncertain. V lost 5 bases to trimming and J lost 5 bases, with 10 bases between them. The CDR3 is made up of 13 amino acids. The DNA for the CDR3 is TGTGCCAGCAGCCAGAACAGGCACAATGAGCAGTTCTTC. Translated, it gives CASSQNRHNEQFF.

The chain combines TRBV18 with TRBJ2-2; D remains ambiguous. With 1 base removed from V and 3 bases from J, the gap between germline ends came to 9 bases. The CDR3 totals 15 residues. Germline-derived CDR1 and CDR2 are KGHSH and LQKENI. This chain's CDR3 is CASSPQVWDTGELFF. As DNA, the CDR3 is TGTGCCAGCTCACCACAAGTATGGGACACCGGGGAGCTGTTTTTT.